This T cell receptor beta chain was documented in a study of blood T cell repertoires in COVID-19. Study in general: Acute and convalescent COVID-19 samples came from the United States, Italy and Spain. The cDNA or gDNA used as material had been derived from T cells, B-cell-depleted T cells, or PBMCs.

Clones were read by immunoSEQ multiplex PCR, and TCRdb kept only the in-frame ones, dropping some. The sample includes under 200,000 clones, 84% of them seen just once. V was trimmed by 3 bases and J by 5 bases, leaving 15 bases between them. The CDR3 contains 15 residues. The germline V gene encodes CDR1 LNHDA and CDR2 SQIVND (reference sequence). Patients at the Seattle site were enrolled during active infection and followed longitudinally. The source material was peripheral blood. The chain has TRBV19 and TRBJ2-3; no reliable D call. The receptor comes from a woman in her 70s with COVID-19, enrolled during active disease. The CDR3 sequence is CASSIVGSPGDTQYF. CDR3 nucleotides: TGTGCCAGTAGTATTGTTGGCTCCCCAGGAGATACGCAGTATTTT.